The TCR beta chain described here comes from a study of tumor and adjacent non-tumor tissue in lung cancer. For the study at large: Patients comprised about eleven adenocarcinoma, 2 squamous cell carcinoma and 1 small cell lung cancer. Findings of the study overall: Higher tumor TCR diversity was associated with shorter survival.

This CDR3 is built from 17 residues. The germline gives CDR1 MGHRA, CDR2 YSYEKL. On this clonotype itself: As yet, its antigen is unknown. Its ends do not fully match the called genes, so a read error is possible.

RNA was extracted from bulk tissue without any cell sorting. This non-tumor lung sample came from over 3 cm beyond the tumor edge. Chemotherapy-naive patients with new lung cancer underwent thoracic surgery in China, August–November 2014. The library came from three nested PCR rounds adapted from ARM-PCR protocols. TCRdb called the multiplex PCR reads again in MiXCR, with one record for every CDR3 protein. The sample contains 85,000 to 130,000 distinct CDR3 sequences, over 55% of which appear only once. The genes are TRBV4-1 and TRBJ1-5; the D is unclear. Sample: distant non-tumor lung tissue. This TCR was sampled from a man aged 30 to 45 with non-small cell lung cancer. The CDR3 coding sequence is TGCGCAAGCAGCCAAGATAACGGAACCATTAACAATCAGCCCCAGCATTTT. It encodes CASSQDNGTINNQPQHF.